The T cell receptor (delta chain) under discussion was sequenced for a study of gammadelta T cells in human blood. General observations from the study: Microbial exposure reportedly appeared to drive polyclonal expansion of innate gamma-delta T cells right after birth.

TCRdb reanalyzed the RT-PCR reads using CATT. This sample carries about 940 delta-chain clones, around a sixth of them seen once, and the ten largest clones take around 13%. Germline V gene sequence: CDR1 GEAIGNYY, CDR2 EKD. The V gene end was trimmed by 0 bases and the J gene end by 2 bases; junction bases not matched to a gene: 5. The CDR3 covers 19 residues. By proportion, this clone is medium-sized. Antigen: not known. The source is a human fetus. The sample consisted of Vgamma9Vdelta2 gamma-delta T cells from fetal blood. The rearrangement joins TRDV2 to TRDJ3; 11 bases agree with TRDD3. As DNA, the CDR3 is TGTGCCTGTGACACCCTACTACTGGGGGATACCTGGGACACCCGACAGATGTTTTTC. Protein sequence: CACDTLLLGDTWDTRQMFF.